One sample yielded the 22 T cell receptor beta chains listed below, sequenced in a study of monozygotic twins with inflammatory bowel disease. One entry per CDR3 protein, without DNA, is what TCRdb gives after re-calling the 5' RACE reads. In all, the sample yields 310,000 or so distinct CDR3 sequences. The sample was blood. These receptor sequences come from a human donor with ulcerative colitis or Crohn's disease, or a healthy co-twin of an affected twin (not recorded which).

The genes are TRBV5-8 and TRBJ2-7; TCRdb gives TRBD1 as the D gene, but with no DNA this cannot be confirmed. This CDR3 is built from 14 residues. Germline CDR1 and CDR2: SGHTS and YDEGEE. The CDR3 sequence is CASSRTVTAYEQYF.

The V gene is TRBV2, the J gene TRBJ2-2. CDR3 length: 16 amino acids. Germline CDR1 reads SNHLY; CDR2 reads FYNNEI. CDR3 region: CASSERFGANTGELFF.

The CDR3 loop is CSANGQGPGQPQHF. The chain is built from TRBV29-1 and TRBJ1-5; the D gene TCRdb calls, TRBD1, cannot be checked with no DNA. Germline V gives CDR1 SQVTM, CDR2 ANQGSEA. The CDR3 consists of 14 residues.

The chain carries TRBV3-1 and TRBJ2-4; the TRBD1 assignment by TCRdb is unverifiable without DNA. The CDR3 loop spans 16 amino acids. Germline V gene data show CDR1 as LGHDT and CDR2 as YNNKEL (reference sequence). CDR3: CASSQDVGTAKNIQYF.

The chain couples TRBV20-1 to TRBJ1-1; TCRdb indicates TRBD1, and absent DNA this call remains unverified. The CDR3 runs 15 residues. CDR1 is DFQATT, CDR2 SNEGSKA, per germline (reference sequence). This chain's CDR3 is CSASAVLTGEVGAFF.

This chain joins TRBV11-2 and TRBJ2-1; TCRdb indicates TRBD2, and absent DNA this call remains unverified. CDR3 length: 15 residues. Germline lookup yields CDR1 SGHAT and CDR2 FQNNGV. The CDR3 sequence is CASSLEPAASDEQFF.

The chain uses TRBV5-1 and TRBJ1-2. The CDR3 is 14 residues long. The V gene's germline CDR1 is SGHRS and CDR2 YFSETQ. The CDR3 region is CASSADAGGGGYTF. Full variable domain (outside the CDR3, taken from reference TRBV5-1 and TRBJ1-2): KAGVTQTPRYLIKTRGQQVTLSCSPISGHRSVSWYQQTPGQGLQFLFEYFSETQRNKGNFPGRFSGRQFSNSRSEMNVSTLELGDSALYLCASSADAGGGGYTFGSGTRLTVV.

The rearrangement joins TRBV30 to TRBJ2-7; TCRdb indicates TRBD2, and absent DNA this call remains unverified. There are 14 residues in the CDR3. Germline CDR1 and CDR2: GTSNPN and SVGIG (reference sequence). The CDR3 protein is CAWSVGGTAYEQYF.

The chain employs TRBV5-1 and TRBJ1-4; no DNA is available, so the TRBD1 call from TCRdb remains unchecked. Germline V lookup: CDR1 SGHRS, CDR2 YFSETQ. The CDR3 spans 17 residues. CDR3 protein: CASSLGQGGSVMEKLFF. Full variable domain (remainder filled in from reference TRBV5-1 and TRBJ1-4): KAGVTQTPRYLIKTRGQQVTLSCSPISGHRSVSWYQQTPGQGLQFLFEYFSETQRNKGNFPGRFSGRQFSNSRSEMNVSTLELGDSALYLCASSLGQGGSVMEKLFFGSGTQLSVL.

This chain connects TRBV10-3 to TRBJ2-1; TCRdb calls TRBD2, which cannot be checked without DNA. CDR1 ENHRY and CDR2 SYGVKD come from the germline V gene. There are 14 residues in the CDR3. The CDR3 sequence: CAITEAGGAEEQFF.

V usage is TRBV20-1 and J usage is TRBJ1-5. The CDR3 runs 12 residues. Germline V lookup: CDR1 DFQATT, CDR2 SNEGSKA (reference sequence). The CDR3 loop reads CSARASGQPQHF.

The genes are TRBV12-3 or TRBV12-4 and TRBJ2-5. CDR3 length: 15 residues. CDR3 sequence: CASSLRSGYQETQYF.

The CDR3 is CASSLLGGGQIVTEAFF. The V call is TRBV5-1, the J call TRBJ1-1; TCRdb's D call, TRBD1, is unchecked because there is no DNA. The CDR3 runs to 17 residues. Germline V gene data show CDR1 as SGHRS and CDR2 as YFSETQ.

The genes are TRBV28 and TRBJ2-5; TCRdb's D call of TRBD2 is untestable without DNA. The CDR3 has 15 amino acids. Germline values: CDR1 MDHEN, CDR2 SYDVKM. CDR3 amino acids: CASSRIAGLEETQYF.

This chain links TRBV29-1 with TRBJ2-7; TCRdb names TRBD1, which stays unverified in the absence of DNA. This CDR3 has 14 residues. Germline-derived CDR1 and CDR2 are SQVTM and ANQGSEA. The CDR3 reads CSAMKRGTEYEQYF.

V is TRBV12-3 or TRBV12-4 and J is TRBJ2-6; TCRdb designates TRBD1, a call that cannot be tested without DNA. The CDR3 extends over 18 amino acids. The CDR3 sequence: CASSSGRRTISGANVLTF.

This chain connects TRBV7-9 to TRBJ1-1; lacking DNA, the TRBD1 call made by TCRdb goes unchecked. This CDR3 has 15 residues. Germline CDR1 and CDR2: SEHNR and FQNEAQ (reference sequence). CDR3 loop: CASTRSGASNTEAFF.

J is TRBJ2-2 and V is TRBV29-1. This CDR3 is 12 amino acids long. Germline loops: CDR1 SQVTM, CDR2 ANQGSEA. The CDR3 sequence is CSGTSNTGELFF.

This chain joins TRBV7-9 and TRBJ2-1. Per the germline V gene, CDR1 is SEHNR and CDR2 is FQNEAQ (reference sequence). The CDR3 is made up of 12 amino acids. The CDR3 region is CASSLTGHEQFF.

The chain carries TRBV7-2 and TRBJ2-7; the TCRdb call, TRBD1, lacks DNA for checking. Germline V gives CDR1 SGHTA, CDR2 FQGNSA. This CDR3 has 16 residues. CDR3 region: CASSGVEKTGSYEQYF.

The gene calls are TRBV5-6 and TRBJ1-2; TCRdb selects TRBD1, and the lack of DNA leaves this call unchecked. Germline V CDR1 and CDR2: SGHDT, YYEEEE. This CDR3 contains 13 residues. The CDR3 sequence is CASSPRSGDGYTF.

This sequence joins TRBV5-1 and TRBJ1-4. Germline V CDR1 and CDR2: SGHRS, YFSETQ. The CDR3 loop spans 15 amino acids. The chain's CDR3 is CASSLVQGGGEKLFF. Looking up the rest from reference TRBV5-1 and TRBJ1-4 gives the full variable domain: KAGVTQTPRYLIKTRGQQVTLSCSPISGHRSVSWYQQTPGQGLQFLFEYFSETQRNKGNFPGRFSGRQFSNSRSEMNVSTLELGDSALYLCASSLVQGGGEKLFFGSGTQLSVL.